The 17 T cell receptor beta chains below were found in one sample sequenced in a study of tumor-infiltrating lymphocytes in primary liver carcinoma. Unsorted bulk tissue (roughly 19-31 mg) underwent RNA and DNA co-extraction. The input was approximately 0.45 ug total RNA; TCR beta cDNA was made from it with a constant-region primer. Three nested multiplex PCR rounds of slightly modified ARM-PCR generated TCR beta libraries. Rounds one and two of PCR, each of roughly 11 cycles, were primed with TRBV1-TRBV30 forward primers and a C-beta reverse primer. MiXCR, applied by TCRdb to the multiplex PCR reads, yields one record per CDR3 protein. The repertoire holds roughly 49,000 distinct CDR3 sequences, with 55% to 75% as singletons. Sequenced: liver tumor tissue from sampling region 5. Subset noted: tumor region T5, tumor centre. The source of these receptors is a man aged 35 to 55 with primary liver carcinoma and hepatitis B virus infection.

Concerning this clonotype: A much bigger clone sits one base away, suggesting this may be a read error. The CDR3 loop is CASSPSWVRNEQYF. CDR3 nucleotide sequence: TGTGCCAGCAGCCCCAGTTGGGTGCGAAACGAGCAGTACTTC. The V gene is TRBV7-9, the J gene TRBJ2-7; D ambiguous. CDR3 length equals 14 residues. Trimming took 5 bases from V and 5 from J, leaving 16 bases between them. CDR1 is SEHNR and CDR2 is FQNEAQ in the germline V gene (reference sequence). Drawing the rest from reference TRBV7-9 and TRBJ2-7, the complete variable domain is DTGVSQNPRHKITKRGQNVTFRCDPISEHNRLYWYRQTLGQGPEFLTYFQNEAQLEKSRLLSDRFSAERPKGSFSTLEIQRTEQGDSAMYLCASSPSWVRNEQYFGPGTRLTVT.

There are many counts of this clonotype. V and J are TRBV7-2 and TRBJ2-1; TRBD2 is a possible D gene (6 bases). The CDR3 extends over 14 amino acids. Germline V gives CDR1 SGHTA, CDR2 FQGNSA. Between the trimmed V and J ends, which lost 0 bases and 10 bases, there was a span of 13 bases. The CDR3 DNA is TGTGCCAGCAGCTTAGCCCCGGGAGCTAGGGAGCAGTTCTTC. Encoded protein: CASSLAPGAREQFF.

On this clonotype: At one end, the junction sequence differs from germline, possibly due to a read error. This chain uses TRBV29-1 with TRBJ2-3; D possibly corresponds to TRBD1 (6 bases). Germline V gives CDR1 SQVTM, CDR2 ANQGSEA. This CDR3 is built from 15 residues. The CDR3 here is CGVETGGHNTDTQYF. DNA for the CDR3: TGCGGCGTTGAAACTGGGGGCCATAACACAGATACGCAGTATTTT.

The count of this clonotype is one. Germline and junction disagree at one end, which may indicate a read error. The CDR3 loop reads CAWSVQGYNEQFF. The CDR3 coding sequence is TGTGCATGGAGTGTACAAGGCTACAATGAGCAGTTCTTC. This chain connects TRBV30 to TRBJ2-1; D not resolved. The CDR3 consists of 13 residues. CDR1 GTSNPN and CDR2 SVGIG come from the germline V gene (reference sequence).

For this clonotype: At one boundary the junction diverges from the germline segment, which might be a read error. The chain couples TRBV10-2 to TRBJ2-5; no clear D gene. Germline V gene sequence: CDR1 WSHSY, CDR2 SAAADI. The CDR3 consists of 13 residues. CDR3 DNA sequence: TGCGCCAGCACGAATTGGGAAGGAGAGACCCAGAACTTC. Residues: CASTNWEGETQNF.

This chain joins TRBV6-6 and TRBJ1-5, with 7 positions matching TRBD1. The CDR3 has 15 amino acids. Germline V gives CDR1 MNHNY, CDR2 SVGAGI (reference sequence). The trim removed 6 bases at V and 0 bases at J, leaving 5 bases unmatched. The CDR3 DNA follows: TGTGCCAGCAGACAGGGGACGGATAGCAATCAGCCCCAGCATTTT. This sequence encodes CASRQGTDSNQPQHF.

The table lists this clonotype with a few counts. The chain couples TRBV20-1 to TRBJ2-5; D tentatively reads TRBD1 or TRBD2 (5 bases each). This CDR3 contains 11 residues. V gave up 6 bases and J gave up 4 bases, with 9 bases separating them. Germline values: CDR1 DFQATT, CDR2 SNEGSKA (reference sequence). CDR3 protein: CSAWDGETQYF. The CDR3 DNA reads TGCAGTGCCTGGGACGGAGAGACCCAGTACTTC.

The rearrangement joins TRBV11-2 to TRBJ1-1; D unresolved. Trimming shortened V by 5 bases and J by 3 bases, and 10 bases separated the two germline ends. The CDR3 spans 13 residues. From germline, CDR1 is SGHAT and CDR2 FQNNGV. The CDR3 sequence: CASSLHTDTEAFF. Here the CDR3 DNA reads TGTGCCAGCAGCCTGCACACGGACACTGAAGCTTTCTTT.

On this clonotype itself: One junction end disagrees with the germline gene, perhaps due to a read error. The chain couples TRBV18 to TRBJ2-5, with TRBD1 matching 9 bases. The germline V gene encodes CDR1 KGHSH and CDR2 LQKENI. This CDR3 is 14 amino acids long. The CDR3 DNA sequence: TGTGTCAGCTCACCAGGGGACAGGGAAGAGACCCAGTACTTC. Translated, it gives CVSSPGDREETQYF.

This clonotype was found once. This CDR3 fails to terminate in the conserved phenylalanine or tryptophan, so it likely reflects a read error. It is unclear where the CDR3 begins or ends on the DNA, so no DNA is shown, and the CDR3 is as TCRdb lists it. The chain couples TRBV6-1 to TRBJ2-7; the table's D call, TRBD1, was not checked against the DNA. Germline CDR1 reads MNHNS; CDR2 reads SASEGT. The CDR3 extends over 12 residues, inclusive of both ends. CDR3 residues: CASSQGYHEQYS.

On this clonotype itself: This CDR3 is missing its conserved last phenylalanine or tryptophan, likely due to a read error. The chain links TRBV5-6 to TRBJ2-1, with 7 positions matching TRBD1. J lost 0 bases, V lost 4 bases, and 10 bases had no gene match. Germline-derived CDR1 and CDR2 are SGHDT and YYEEEE. The CDR3 spans 17 residues. In nucleotides, the CDR3 is TGTGCCAGCAGCACACGGGACAGCCCCAGCTCCTACAATGAGCAGTTCCTC. Protein product: CASSTRDSPSSYNEQFL.

About this clonotype: A read error may explain this, as a much larger clone is one base away. DNA of the CDR3: TGCGCCAGCAGCTTTGGGGCTAGCGGGAGGATAAACACCGGGGAGCTGTTTTTT. It codes for CASSFGASGRINTGELFF. The chain employs TRBV5-1 and TRBJ2-2; 11 positions agree with TRBD2. V shed 2 bases, J shed 2 bases, and the junction held 8 bases outside the gene matches. Looked up from germline, CDR1 is SGHRS and CDR2 is YFSETQ. This CDR3 comprises 18 residues.

Concerning this clonotype itself: This may come from a read error, since a much larger clone is one base off. The chain joins TRBV7-9 to TRBJ1-1; D remains unclear. Per germline, CDR1 SEHNR and CDR2 FQNEAQ (reference sequence). The CDR3 runs to 17 residues. V was trimmed by 4 bases and J by 2 bases, leaving 20 bases between them. In DNA, the CDR3 is TGTGCCAGCAGCTCCCCCAATAAAGGCAGACAAAACACTGAAGCTTTCTTT. Translated: CASSSPNKGRQNTEAFF.

Remarks on this clonotype: This may be a read error, as it is one base from a much larger clone. The rearrangement uses TRBV5-1 and TRBJ1-1; 10 nucleotides match TRBD1. CDR3 size: 15 residues. The V gene's germline CDR1 is SGHRS and CDR2 YFSETQ. The trim removed 2 bases at V and 4 bases at J, leaving 5 bases unmatched. The CDR3 coding sequence is TGCGCCAGCAGCTTCTCCAGGACAGGGGGCACTGAAGCTTTCTTT. Translated, it gives CASSFSRTGGTEAFF.

In its sample, this clonotype was seen a few times. A much bigger clone sits one base away, suggesting this may be a read error. The V and J genes are TRBV10-3 and TRBJ2-7, with TRBD1 identical over 8 bases. With 0 bases clipped from V and 0 bases from J, the junction kept 1 base outside the gene matches. The CDR3 covers 15 residues. Germline V CDR1 and CDR2: ENHRY, SYGVKD. DNA of the CDR3: TGTGCCATCAGTGAGTCGACAGGGGACTCCTACGAGCAGTACTTC. Translation: CAISESTGDSYEQYF.

With respect to this clonotype: Sequence at one end of the junction differs from germline and may be a read error. The chain joins TRBV29-1 to TRBJ2-3; D is undetermined. The CDR3 runs 13 residues. Germline V CDR1 and CDR2: SQVTM, ANQGSEA. CDR3 sequence (DNA): TGCAGCGTCAACACGGTAGGCACAGATACACAGTATTTT. Encoded protein: CSVNTVGTDTQYF.

The J gene is TRBJ2-3, the V gene TRBV10-3, with TRBD2 matching over 11 bases. This CDR3 comprises 15 residues. Germline V gives CDR1 ENHRY, CDR2 SYGVKD. Germline trimming cut 5 bases from V and 7 bases from J; bases unmatched to any gene: 8. CDR3 sequence reads: CAISSETSGAYTQYF. CDR3 nucleotides: TGTGCCATCAGTTCTGAGACTAGCGGGGCCTATACGCAGTATTTT.